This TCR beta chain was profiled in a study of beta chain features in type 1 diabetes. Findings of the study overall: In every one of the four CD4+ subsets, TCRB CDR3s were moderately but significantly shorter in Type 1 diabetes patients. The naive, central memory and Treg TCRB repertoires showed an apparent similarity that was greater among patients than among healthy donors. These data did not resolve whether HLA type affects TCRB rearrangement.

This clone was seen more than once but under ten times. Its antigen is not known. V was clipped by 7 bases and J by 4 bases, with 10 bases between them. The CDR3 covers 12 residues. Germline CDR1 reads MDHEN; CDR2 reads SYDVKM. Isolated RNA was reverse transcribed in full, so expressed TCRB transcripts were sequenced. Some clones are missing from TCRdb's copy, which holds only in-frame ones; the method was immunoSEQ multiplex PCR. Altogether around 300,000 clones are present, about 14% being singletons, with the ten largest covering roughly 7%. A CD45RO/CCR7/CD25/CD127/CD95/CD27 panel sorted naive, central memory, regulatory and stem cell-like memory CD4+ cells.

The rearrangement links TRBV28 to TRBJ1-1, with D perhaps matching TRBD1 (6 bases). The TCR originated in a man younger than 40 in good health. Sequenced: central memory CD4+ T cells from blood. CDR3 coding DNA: TGTGCCAGCACGGGGGGGCTCACTGAAGCTTTCTTT. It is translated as CASTGGLTEAFF. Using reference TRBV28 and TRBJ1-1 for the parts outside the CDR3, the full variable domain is DVKVTQSSRYLVKRTGEKVFLECVQDMDHENMFWYRQDPGLGLRLIYFSYDVKMKEKGDIPEGYSVSREKKERFSLILESASTNQTSMYLCASTGGLTEAFFGQGTRLTVV.